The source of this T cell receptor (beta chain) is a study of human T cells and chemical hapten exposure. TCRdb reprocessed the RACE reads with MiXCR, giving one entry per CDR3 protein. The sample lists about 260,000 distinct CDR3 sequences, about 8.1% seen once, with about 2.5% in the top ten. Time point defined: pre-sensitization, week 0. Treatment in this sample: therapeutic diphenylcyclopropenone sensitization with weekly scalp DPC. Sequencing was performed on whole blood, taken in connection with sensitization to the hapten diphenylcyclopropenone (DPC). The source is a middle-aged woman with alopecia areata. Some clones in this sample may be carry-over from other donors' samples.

CDR3 coding DNA: TGTGCCAGCAGTCCCTGGACTAGCGGGGACAATGAGCAGTTCTTC. Protein sequence: CASSPWTSGDNEQFF. The chain joins TRBV12-3 or TRBV12-4 to TRBJ2-1; TRBD2 agrees at 12 bases. The CDR3 sequence is 15 residues long. Losses at the gene ends were 5 bases for V and 5 bases for J; bases not matched to a gene: 4.